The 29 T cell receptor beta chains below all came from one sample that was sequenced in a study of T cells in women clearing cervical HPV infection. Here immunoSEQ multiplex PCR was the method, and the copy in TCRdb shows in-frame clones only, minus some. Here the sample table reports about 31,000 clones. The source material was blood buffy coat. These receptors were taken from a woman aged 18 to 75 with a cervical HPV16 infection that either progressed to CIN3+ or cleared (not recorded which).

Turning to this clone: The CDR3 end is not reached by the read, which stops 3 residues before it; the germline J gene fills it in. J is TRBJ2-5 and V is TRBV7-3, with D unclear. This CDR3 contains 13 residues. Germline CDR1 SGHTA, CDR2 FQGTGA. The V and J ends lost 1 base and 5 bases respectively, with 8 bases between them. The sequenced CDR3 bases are TGTGCCAGCAGCTTAAGCCAGAGGGAGACC. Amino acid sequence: CASSLSQRET. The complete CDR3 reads CASSLSQRETQYF.

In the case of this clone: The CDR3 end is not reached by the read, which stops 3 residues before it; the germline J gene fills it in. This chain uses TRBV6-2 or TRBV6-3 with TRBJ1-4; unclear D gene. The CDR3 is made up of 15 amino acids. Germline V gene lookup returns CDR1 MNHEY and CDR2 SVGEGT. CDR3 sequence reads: CASSSSEGLNSPLFF. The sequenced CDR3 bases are TGTGCCAGCTCCTCCTCGGAGGGTCTCAATTCACCA.

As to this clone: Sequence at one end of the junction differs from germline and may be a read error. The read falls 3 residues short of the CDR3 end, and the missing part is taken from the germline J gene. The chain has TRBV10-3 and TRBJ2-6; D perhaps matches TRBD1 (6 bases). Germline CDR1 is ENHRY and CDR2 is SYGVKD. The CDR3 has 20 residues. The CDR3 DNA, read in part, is TGTGCCATCAGTGAGCCCGGACAAGGGGGATTAGGGGCTGGAGCCAACGTC. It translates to CAISEPGQGGLGAGANV. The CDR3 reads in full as CAISEPGQGGLGAGANVLTF.

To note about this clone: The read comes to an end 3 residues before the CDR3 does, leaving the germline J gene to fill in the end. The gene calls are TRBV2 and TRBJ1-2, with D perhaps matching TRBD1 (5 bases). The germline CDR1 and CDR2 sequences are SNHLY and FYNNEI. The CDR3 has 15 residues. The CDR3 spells CASRRSRGIVDTYTF. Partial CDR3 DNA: TGTGCCAGCCGTCGATCGCGGGGGATAGTAGATACC.

CDR3 DNA, as far as it was read: TGTGCCAGCAGCCGGAGGGTTAATCAGCCC. It specifies CASSRRVNQP. The full-length CDR3 reads as CASSRRVNQPQHF. This chain connects TRBV7-9 to TRBJ1-5; D call uncertain. Sequencing ends 3 residues short of the CDR3 end; the germline J gene provides the rest. Germline CDR1 is SEHNR and CDR2 is FQNEAQ (reference sequence). The CDR3 has 13 amino acids. V was pared by 5 bases and J by 4 bases, with 9 bases between.

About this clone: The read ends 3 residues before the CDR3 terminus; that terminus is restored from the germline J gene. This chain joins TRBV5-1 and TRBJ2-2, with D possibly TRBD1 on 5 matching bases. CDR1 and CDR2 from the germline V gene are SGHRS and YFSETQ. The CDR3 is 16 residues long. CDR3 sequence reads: CASSLWAYSGANVLFF. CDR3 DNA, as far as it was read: TGCGCCAGCAGCTTGTGGGCGTACTCTGGGGCCAACGTG.

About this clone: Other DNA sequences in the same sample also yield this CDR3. The part of the CDR3 DNA that was read is TGTGCCAGCAGCTTACGGGGGGAAACAGATACG. Its protein product is CASSLRGETDT. The CDR3 as a whole reads CASSLRGETDTQYF. The chain combines TRBV11-3 with TRBJ2-3, with 7 bases that match TRBD2. The CDR3 end lies 3 residues beyond the end of the read and is filled in from the germline J gene. The germline gives CDR1 SGHNT, CDR2 YENEEA. The trim removed 2 bases at V and 3 bases at J, leaving 2 bases unmatched. This CDR3 has 14 amino acids.

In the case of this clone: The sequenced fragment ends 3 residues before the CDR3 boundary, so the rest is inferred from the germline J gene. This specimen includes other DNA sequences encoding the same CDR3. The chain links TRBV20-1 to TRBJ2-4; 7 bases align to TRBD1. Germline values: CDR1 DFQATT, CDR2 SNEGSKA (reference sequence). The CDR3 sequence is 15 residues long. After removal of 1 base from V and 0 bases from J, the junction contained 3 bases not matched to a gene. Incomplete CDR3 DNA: TGCAGTGCTAGAGGAAGGGGGCTAGCCAAAAACATT. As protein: CSARGRGLAKNI. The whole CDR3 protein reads CSARGRGLAKNIQYF.

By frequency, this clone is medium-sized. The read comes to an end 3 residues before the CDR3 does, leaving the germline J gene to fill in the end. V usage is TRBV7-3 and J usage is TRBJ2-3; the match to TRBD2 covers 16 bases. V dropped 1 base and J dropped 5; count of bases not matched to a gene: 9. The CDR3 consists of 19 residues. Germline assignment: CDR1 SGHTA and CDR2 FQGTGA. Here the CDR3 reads CASSLRGLAGGRGVDTQYF. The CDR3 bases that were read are TGTGCCAGCAGCTTAAGGGGACTAGCGGGGGGGCGCGGTGTAGATACG.

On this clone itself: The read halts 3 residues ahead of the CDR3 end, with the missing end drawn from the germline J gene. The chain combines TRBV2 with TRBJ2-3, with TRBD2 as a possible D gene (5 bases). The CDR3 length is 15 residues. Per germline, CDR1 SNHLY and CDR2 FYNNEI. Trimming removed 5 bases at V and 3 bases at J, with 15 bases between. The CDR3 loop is CASSTRGLNTDTQYF. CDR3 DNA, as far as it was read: TGTGCCAGCAGTACGAGAGGGCTGAATACAGATACG.

CDR3 bases read: TGTGCCAGCAGCTTAACGCCCCACGGGGGGCATAACGGCGGGGAG. Protein sequence: CASSLTPHGGHNGGE. The entire CDR3 is CASSLTPHGGHNGGELFF. The chain is built from TRBV7-3 and TRBJ2-2, with D perhaps TRBD2 (7 bases). The read ends 3 residues early relative to the CDR3; the germline J gene fills the gap. The CDR3 has 18 residues. Germline V gives CDR1 SGHTA, CDR2 FQGTGA. The V end lost 0 bases, the J end lost 7 bases, and 21 bases lay between the germline ends.

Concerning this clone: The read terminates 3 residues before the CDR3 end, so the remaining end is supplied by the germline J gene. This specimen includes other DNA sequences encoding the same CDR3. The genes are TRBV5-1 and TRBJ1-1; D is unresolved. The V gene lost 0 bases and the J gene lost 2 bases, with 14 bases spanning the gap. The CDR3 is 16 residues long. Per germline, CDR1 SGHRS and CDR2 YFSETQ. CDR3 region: CASSLAGTGLNTEAFF. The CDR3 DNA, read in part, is TGCGCCAGCAGCTTGGCCGGCACGGGGTTAAACACTGAA.

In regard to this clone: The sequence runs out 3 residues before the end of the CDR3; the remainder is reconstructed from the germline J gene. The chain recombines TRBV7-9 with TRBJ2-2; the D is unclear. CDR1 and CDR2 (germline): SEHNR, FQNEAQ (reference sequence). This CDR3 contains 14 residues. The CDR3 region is CASSDGLPNSPLFF. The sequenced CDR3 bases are TGTGCCAGCAGCGATGGGCTGCCAAATTCACCG.

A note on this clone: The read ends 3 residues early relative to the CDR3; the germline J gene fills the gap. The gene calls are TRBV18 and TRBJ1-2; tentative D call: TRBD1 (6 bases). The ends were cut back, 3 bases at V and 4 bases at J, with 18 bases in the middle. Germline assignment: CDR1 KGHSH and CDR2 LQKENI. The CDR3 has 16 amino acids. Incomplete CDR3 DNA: TGTGCCAGCTCACCGTCGTTCATAGGACAGACCTATGGC. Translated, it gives CASSPSFIGQTYG. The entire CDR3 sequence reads CASSPSFIGQTYGYTF.

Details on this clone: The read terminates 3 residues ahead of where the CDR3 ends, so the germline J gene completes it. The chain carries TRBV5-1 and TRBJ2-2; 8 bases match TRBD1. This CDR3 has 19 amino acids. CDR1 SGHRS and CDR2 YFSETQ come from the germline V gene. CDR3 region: CASSFPNRTGSSYNSPLFF. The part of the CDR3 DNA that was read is TGCGCCAGCAGCTTCCCCAATAGGACAGGGAGCTCCTATAATTCACCG.

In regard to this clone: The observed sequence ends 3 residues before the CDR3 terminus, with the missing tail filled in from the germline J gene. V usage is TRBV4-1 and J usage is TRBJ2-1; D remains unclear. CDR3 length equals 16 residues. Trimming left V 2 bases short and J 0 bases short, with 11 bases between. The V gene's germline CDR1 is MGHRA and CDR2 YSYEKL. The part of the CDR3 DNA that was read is TGCGCCAGCAGCCAACTCGACATCATCTCCTACAATGAG. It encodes CASSQLDIISYNE. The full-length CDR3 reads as CASSQLDIISYNEQFF.

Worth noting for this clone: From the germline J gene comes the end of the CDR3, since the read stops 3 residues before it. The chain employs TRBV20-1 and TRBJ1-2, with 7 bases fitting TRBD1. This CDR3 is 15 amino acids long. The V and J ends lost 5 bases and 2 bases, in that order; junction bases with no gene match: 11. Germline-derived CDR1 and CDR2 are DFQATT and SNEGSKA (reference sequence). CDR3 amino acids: CSAPTSGTANYGYTF. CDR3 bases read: TGCAGTGCTCCGACCTCCGGGACAGCAAACTATGGC.

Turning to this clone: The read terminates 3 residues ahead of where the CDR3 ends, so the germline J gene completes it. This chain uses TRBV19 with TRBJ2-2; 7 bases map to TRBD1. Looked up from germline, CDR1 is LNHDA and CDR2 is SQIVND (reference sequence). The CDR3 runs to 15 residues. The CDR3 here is CASSQQGTYNSPLFF. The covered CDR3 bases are TGTGCCAGTAGCCAACAGGGGACATATAATTCACCG.

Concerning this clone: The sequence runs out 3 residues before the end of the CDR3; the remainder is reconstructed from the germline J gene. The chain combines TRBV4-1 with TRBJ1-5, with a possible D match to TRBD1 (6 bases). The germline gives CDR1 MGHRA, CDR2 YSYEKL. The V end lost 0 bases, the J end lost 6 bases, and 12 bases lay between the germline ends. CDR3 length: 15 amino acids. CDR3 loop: CASSQDFRGAQPQHF. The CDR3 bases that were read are TGCGCCAGCAGCCAAGACTTCAGGGGTGCTCAGCCC.

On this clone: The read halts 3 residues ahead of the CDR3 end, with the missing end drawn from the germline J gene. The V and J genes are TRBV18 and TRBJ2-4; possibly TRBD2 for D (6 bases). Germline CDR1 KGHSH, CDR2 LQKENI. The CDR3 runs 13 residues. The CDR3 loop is CASSSTADYGQYF. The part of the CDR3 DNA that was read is TGTGCCAGCTCATCGACAGCGGACTATGGT.

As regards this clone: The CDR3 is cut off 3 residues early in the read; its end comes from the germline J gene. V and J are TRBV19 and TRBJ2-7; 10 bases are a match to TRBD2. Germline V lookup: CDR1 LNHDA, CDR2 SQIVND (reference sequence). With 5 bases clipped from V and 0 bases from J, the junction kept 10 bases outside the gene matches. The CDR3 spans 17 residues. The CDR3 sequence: CASSAFGSGGTSYEQYF. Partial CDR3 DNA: TGTGCCAGTAGTGCCTTTGGTAGCGGGGGGACCTCCTACGAG.

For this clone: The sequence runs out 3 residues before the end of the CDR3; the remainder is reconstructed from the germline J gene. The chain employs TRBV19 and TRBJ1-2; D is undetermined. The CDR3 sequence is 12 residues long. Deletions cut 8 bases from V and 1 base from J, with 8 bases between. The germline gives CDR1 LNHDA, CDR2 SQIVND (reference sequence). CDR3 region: CASAVNNYGYTF. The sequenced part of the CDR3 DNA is TGTGCCAGTGCAGTAAATAACTATGGC.

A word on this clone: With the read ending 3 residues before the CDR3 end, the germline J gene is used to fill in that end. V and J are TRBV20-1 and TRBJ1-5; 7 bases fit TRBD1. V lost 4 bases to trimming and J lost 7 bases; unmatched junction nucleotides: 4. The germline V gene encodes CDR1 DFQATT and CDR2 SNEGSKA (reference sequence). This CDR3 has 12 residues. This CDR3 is CSANRGGQPQHF. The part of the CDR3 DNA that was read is TGCAGTGCTAACAGGGGCGGACAGCCC.

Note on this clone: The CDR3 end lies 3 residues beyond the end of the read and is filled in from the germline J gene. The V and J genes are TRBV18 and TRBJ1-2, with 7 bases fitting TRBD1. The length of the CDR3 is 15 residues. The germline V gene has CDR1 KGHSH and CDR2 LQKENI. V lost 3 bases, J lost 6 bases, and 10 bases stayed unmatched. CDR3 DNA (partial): TGTGCCAGCTCACCGACAGGGATCGGCAGGGATGGC. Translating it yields CASSPTGIGRDG. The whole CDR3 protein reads CASSPTGIGRDGYTF.

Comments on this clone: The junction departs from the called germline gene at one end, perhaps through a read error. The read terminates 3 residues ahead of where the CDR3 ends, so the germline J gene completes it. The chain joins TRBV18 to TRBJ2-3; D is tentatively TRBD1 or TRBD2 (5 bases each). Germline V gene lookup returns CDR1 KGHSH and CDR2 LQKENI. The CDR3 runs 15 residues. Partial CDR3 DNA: TGTGCCAGCTCACCACCCCCCAGAGGGGCAGAGACG. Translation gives CASSPPPRGAET. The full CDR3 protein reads CASSPPPRGAETQYF. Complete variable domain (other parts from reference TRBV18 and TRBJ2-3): NAGVMQNPRHLVRRRGQEARLRCSPMKGHSHVYWYRQLPEEGLKFMVYLQKENIIDESGMPKERFSAEFPKEGPSILRIQQVVRGDSAAYFCASSPPPRGAETQYFGPGTRLTVL.

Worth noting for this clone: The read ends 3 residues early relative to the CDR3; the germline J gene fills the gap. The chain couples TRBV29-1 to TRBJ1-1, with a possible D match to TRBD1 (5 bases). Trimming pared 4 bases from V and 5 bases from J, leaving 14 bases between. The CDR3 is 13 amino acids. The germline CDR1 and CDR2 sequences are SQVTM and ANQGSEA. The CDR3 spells CSVVGVALTEAFF. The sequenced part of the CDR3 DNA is TGCAGCGTTGTAGGGGTCGCTTTAACTGAA.

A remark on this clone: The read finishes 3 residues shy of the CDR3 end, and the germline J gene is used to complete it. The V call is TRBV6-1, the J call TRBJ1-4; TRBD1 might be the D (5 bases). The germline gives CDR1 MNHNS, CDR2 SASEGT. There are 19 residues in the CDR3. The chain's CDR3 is CASSEYSLSGENYNSPLFF. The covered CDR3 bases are TGTGCCAGCAGCGAATATTCCCTTTCGGGGGAAAATTATAATTCACCA.

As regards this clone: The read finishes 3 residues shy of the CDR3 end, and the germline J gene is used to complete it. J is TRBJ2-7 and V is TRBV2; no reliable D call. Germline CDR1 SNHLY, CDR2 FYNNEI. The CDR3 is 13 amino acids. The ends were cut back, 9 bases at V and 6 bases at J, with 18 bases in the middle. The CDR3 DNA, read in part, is TGTGCCAGTAGACACAAACCTTTTGGCGAG. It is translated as CASRHKPFGE. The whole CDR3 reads CASRHKPFGEQYF.

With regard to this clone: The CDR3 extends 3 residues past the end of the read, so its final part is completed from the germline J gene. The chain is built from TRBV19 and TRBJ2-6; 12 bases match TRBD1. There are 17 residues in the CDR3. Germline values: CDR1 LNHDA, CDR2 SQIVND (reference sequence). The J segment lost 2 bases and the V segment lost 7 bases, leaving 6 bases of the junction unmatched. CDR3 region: CASNPGQGAAGANVLTF. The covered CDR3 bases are TGTGCCAGTAACCCGGGACAGGGGGCGGCTGGGGCCAACGTC.